This T cell receptor (beta chain) was sequenced in a study of T cells in Graves' hyperthyroidism and ophthalmopathy. CDR3 size: 13 residues. Per the germline V gene, CDR1 is MNHNS and CDR2 is SASEGT. Each patient was aged 18 to 65 and had newly diagnosed hyperthyroidism of under 2 months' duration. Amplified regions were TCR beta CDR3 sequences from RNA transcripts. The HTBI primer set served for first-round RT-PCR of the TCR CDR3. TCRdb called the multiplex PCR reads again in MiXCR, with one record for every CDR3 protein. Of about 360,000 distinct CDR3 sequences listed, 15% to 18% were seen once; the top ten hold around a quarter. This clonotype showed up many times. The germline gene is not matched at one end of the junction; a read error may be the cause.

The sample was blood. The rearrangement links TRBV6-1 to TRBJ1-1; tentatively, D is TRBD1 (5 bases). This TCR was sampled from a young woman with Graves' hyperthyroidism that later progressed to Graves' ophthalmopathy. CDR3 sequence (DNA): TGTGCCAGCAGGACAGTAATGAACACTAAAGCTTTCTTT. This codes for CASRTVMNTKAFF.